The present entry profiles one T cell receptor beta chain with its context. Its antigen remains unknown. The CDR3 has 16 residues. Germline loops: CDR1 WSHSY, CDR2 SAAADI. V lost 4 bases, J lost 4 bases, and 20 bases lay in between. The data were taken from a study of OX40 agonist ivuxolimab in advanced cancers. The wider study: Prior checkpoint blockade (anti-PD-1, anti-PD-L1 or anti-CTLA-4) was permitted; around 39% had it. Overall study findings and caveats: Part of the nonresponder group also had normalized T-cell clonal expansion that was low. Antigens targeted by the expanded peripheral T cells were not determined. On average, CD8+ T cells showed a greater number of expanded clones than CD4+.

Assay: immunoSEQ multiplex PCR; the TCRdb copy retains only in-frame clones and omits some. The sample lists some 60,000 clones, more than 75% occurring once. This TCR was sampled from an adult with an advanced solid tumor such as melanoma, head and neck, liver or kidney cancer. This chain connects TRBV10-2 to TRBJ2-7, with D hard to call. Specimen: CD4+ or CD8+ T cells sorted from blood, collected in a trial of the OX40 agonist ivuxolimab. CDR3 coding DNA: TGCGCCAGCAGTGGTCGAATACCGGCTACTCCGTACGAGCAGTACTTC. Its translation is CASSGRIPATPYEQYF.